The 20 T cell receptor beta chains reported below all come from one sample, sequenced in a study of cytomegalovirus exposure and HLA in healthy donors. PCR used 60 Vbeta primers and 13 Jbeta primers. Only in-frame clones appear in the TCRdb table, and some are missing; sequencing was by immunoSEQ multiplex PCR. Here the sample spans approximately 140,000 clones, roughly 80% being singletons. The sample comprised PBMCs. These receptors were collected from a woman aged 40 to 55 in good health and CMV-seropositive.

CDR3 nucleotides: TGTGCCAGCAGTGGGGGCGGGTTCGGCGAGACCCAGTACTTC. Translation gives CASSGGGFGETQYF. This rearrangement joins TRBV9 to TRBJ2-5, with a tentative D call TRBD1 (6 bases). The germline V gene has CDR1 SGDLS and CDR2 YYNGEE. This CDR3 spans 14 amino acids. Trimming cost V 5 bases and J 5 bases, with 16 bases left between them.

V is TRBV27 and J is TRBJ1-5; D gene unclear. Trimming stripped 6 bases from V and 2 bases from J, with 8 bases between. Germline CDR1 MNHEY, CDR2 SMNVEV (reference sequence). The CDR3 consists of 13 residues. CDR3 amino acids: CASSQARNQPQHF. In DNA form, the CDR3 reads TGTGCCAGCAGCCAGGCGCGCAATCAGCCCCAGCATTTT.

The chain combines TRBV5-1 with TRBJ2-1; 8 bases are shared with TRBD2. In germline, CDR1 is SGHRS, CDR2 YFSETQ. The trim removed 3 bases at V and 4 bases at J, leaving 3 bases unmatched. CDR3 length: 14 residues. The CDR3 DNA is TGCGCCAGCAGCTCACGGGGGGGATACAATGAGCAGTTCTTC. Its protein is CASSSRGGYNEQFF.

This chain connects TRBV5-1 to TRBJ2-3; a possible D gene is TRBD2 (5 bases). The CDR3 length is 16 residues. V was shortened by 0 bases and J by 0 bases, with 11 bases between the two germline ends. The germline V gene encodes CDR1 SGHRS and CDR2 YFSETQ. The CDR3 DNA reads as TGCGCCAGCAGCTTGGGGTCCTCGGGGAGCACAGATACGCAGTATTTT. Protein: CASSLGSSGSTDTQYF.

As for this clone: At one end the junction does not follow the germline gene, possibly because of a read error. The V and J genes are TRBV15 and TRBJ1-2; TRBD1 matches 12 bases. Germline-derived CDR1 and CDR2 are LNHNV and YYDKDF (reference sequence). The CDR3 loop spans 14 amino acids. The CDR3 region has the DNA TGTGCCACCAGCCCATCCGGGACAGGGGGCGCGTATTCCTTC. This encodes CATSPSGTGGAYSF.

A few counts support this clone. The chain is built from TRBV19 and TRBJ1-2; 10 bases fit TRBD1. The CDR3 has 14 residues. CDR1 is LNHDA and CDR2 is SQIVND in the germline V gene (reference sequence). Losses at the gene ends were 3 bases for V and 7 bases for J; bases not matched to a gene: 5. Written as DNA, the CDR3 is TGTGCCAGTAGTATGACAGGGGGCGTAGGTGGCTACACCTTC. Protein product: CASSMTGGVGGYTF.

This clone showed up just once. The chain recombines TRBV2 with TRBJ2-2; D gene unclear. This CDR3 is built from 13 residues. V lost 6 bases, J lost 6 bases, and 11 bases lay in between. The germline gives CDR1 SNHLY, CDR2 FYNNEI. CDR3 nucleotides: TGTGCCAGCAGGCGCGGTTGGGCCGGGGAGCTGTTTTTT. This translates into CASRRGWAGELFF.

The chain combines TRBV19 with TRBJ1-2; D remains ambiguous. V lost 6 bases and J 8 bases, leaving 19 bases between the germline ends. Germline-derived CDR1 and CDR2 are LNHDA and SQIVND (reference sequence). This CDR3 region has 14 residues. The CDR3 protein is CASSLENDNPGYTF. The CDR3 coding sequence is TGTGCCAGTAGCCTGGAGAATGATAATCCCGGCTACACCTTC.

This clone came up once. V and J are TRBV4-1 and TRBJ2-2; possibly TRBD1 for D (6 bases). CDR1 and CDR2 (germline): MGHRA, YSYEKL. There are 17 residues in the CDR3. V was cut by 2 bases and J by 0 bases, with 13 bases left in between. CDR3 nucleotides: TGCGCCAGCAGCCAACAGGGGTACCCAGCGAACACCGGGGAGCTGTTTTTT. Protein product: CASSQQGYPANTGELFF.

The rearrangement links TRBV18 to TRBJ1-1; 9 positions match TRBD1. The CDR3 is made up of 13 amino acids. The V segment lost 5 bases and the J segment 4 bases; nucleotides outside the gene matches: 2. CDR1 and CDR2 from the germline V gene are KGHSH and LQKENI. This CDR3 reads CASSATGGTEAFF. The CDR3 region has the DNA TGTGCCAGCTCAGCGACAGGGGGCACTGAAGCTTTCTTT.

With respect to this clone: The same CDR3 also results from other DNA sequences found in this sample. This sequence joins TRBV5-1 and TRBJ1-2, with 7 nucleotides matching TRBD1. Germline CDR1 SGHRS, CDR2 YFSETQ. The CDR3 is 13 amino acids. J gave up 8 bases and V 0 bases, and 4 bases lay outside the gene matches. The DNA for the CDR3 is TGCGCCAGCAGCTTGGACAGGGGATACGGCTACACCTTC. As protein: CASSLDRGYGYTF.

The chain recombines TRBV14 with TRBJ2-5; TRBD1 aligns across 10 bases. The CDR3 runs to 19 residues. Per germline, CDR1 SGHDN and CDR2 FVKESK. V trimming: 4 bases; J trimming: 5 bases; junction bases outside the gene matches: 19. The CDR3, as DNA: TGTGCCAGCAGCCCTTCAACGCTGGGACAGGGGATATTCAGGGAGACCCAGTACTTC. This sequence encodes CASSPSTLGQGIFRETQYF.

The chain combines TRBV19 with TRBJ2-7; 8 bases align to TRBD1. The trim removed 3 bases at V and 4 bases at J, leaving 5 bases unmatched. Germline CDR1 and CDR2: LNHDA and SQIVND (reference sequence). CDR3 length equals 14 residues. CDR3 amino acids: CASSIGTGSYEQYF. The DNA for the CDR3 is TGTGCCAGTAGTATTGGGACAGGCAGTTACGAGCAGTACTTC.

The V gene is TRBV10-1, the J gene TRBJ2-3; 7 positions match TRBD2. CDR3 length: 15 residues. Germline assignment: CDR1 WNHNN and CDR2 SYGVQD (reference sequence). The V gene end was trimmed by 4 bases and the J gene end by 0 bases; junction bases not matched to a gene: 4. CDR3 protein: CASSVKAGSTDTQYF. The CDR3 DNA follows: TGCGCCAGCAGTGTCAAAGCGGGAAGCACAGATACGCAGTATTTT.

The chain couples TRBV19 to TRBJ1-2; 9 nucleotides line up with TRBD1. From germline, CDR1 is LNHDA and CDR2 SQIVND (reference sequence). This CDR3 region has 13 residues. V lost 6 bases and J lost 4; bases outside the gene matches: 3. This CDR3 is CASRQGAGYGYTF. CDR3 DNA: TGTGCCAGTAGACAGGGGGCCGGCTATGGCTACACCTTC.

This sequence joins TRBV6-1 and TRBJ1-4; 7 bases are a match to TRBD1. Germline CDR1 reads MNHNS; CDR2 reads SASEGT. The ends lost 9 bases at V and 3 bases at J; junction bases unmatched: 7. The CDR3 covers 14 residues. CDR3 DNA: TGTGCCAGTAACGACGGGACAGCTAATGAAAAACTGTTTTTT. Translation gives CASNDGTANEKLFF.

The chain has TRBV18 and TRBJ2-5; 12 bases fit TRBD2. Germline V lookup: CDR1 KGHSH, CDR2 LQKENI. The CDR3 has 16 amino acids. Trimming took 3 bases from V and 5 from J; bases not matched to a gene: 7. This CDR3 reads CASSPRLAGDAETQYF. For the CDR3, the DNA is TGTGCCAGCTCACCCCGACTAGCGGGGGATGCGGAGACCCAGTACTTC.

This clone showed up many times. V and J are TRBV7-2 and TRBJ1-1; D not certain. The CDR3 loop spans 16 amino acids. Deletions cut 5 bases from V and 4 bases from J, with 20 bases between. Germline V lookup: CDR1 SGHTA, CDR2 FQGNSA. The CDR3 is CASSQETSPLSTEAFF. The DNA of the CDR3 is TGTGCCAGCAGCCAAGAAACTAGTCCCCTGAGCACTGAAGCTTTCTTT.

This clone has just a few counts. The chain links TRBV2 to TRBJ2-3; tentative D call: TRBD2 (6 bases). V lost 6 bases, J lost 2 bases, and 15 bases lay in between. The germline V gene has CDR1 SNHLY and CDR2 FYNNEI. The length of the CDR3 is 15 residues. The CDR3: CASSPSTGLTDTQYF. The DNA for the CDR3 is TGTGCCAGCAGCCCCTCAACGGGACTCACAGATACGCAGTATTTT.

The J gene is TRBJ2-2, the V gene TRBV9; TRBD1 aligns across 7 bases. From germline, CDR1 is SGDLS and CDR2 YYNGEE. CDR3 length equals 17 residues. V was clipped by 2 bases and J by 1 base; unmatched bases: 8. CDR3 coding DNA: TGTGCCAGCAGCGTCGAAGGGGGCACCTGGAACACCGGGGAGCTGTTTTTT. Translation: CASSVEGGTWNTGELFF.